This entry is about one T cell receptor (beta chain). Its antigen is undetermined. Sequencing was performed with immunoSEQ multiplex PCR; in TCRdb, only in-frame clones are kept and a portion is missing. The table shows 65,000 to 95,000 clones, with around 80% occurring only once. The data were obtained in a study of T cell clones after liver transplantation. About the research overall: Post-transplant blood was tracked for graft-donor-reactive T cell clones identified in a pre-transplant mixed lymphocyte reaction. Study-wide findings and caveats: Circulating graft-donor-reactive CD4 TCRbeta sequences fell significantly post-transplant in 5 of 8 subjects.

The CDR3 runs to 14 residues. Looked up from germline, CDR1 is LNHDA and CDR2 is SQIVND (reference sequence). The V gene lost 8 bases and the J gene lost 7 bases, with 18 bases spanning the gap. The sequence was collected from a human donor who received a liver transplant. Sample: CD4+ T cells from blood, taken before liver transplant. The chain recombines TRBV19 with TRBJ2-1; D is unclear. CDR3 coding DNA: TGTGCCAGTTCTCGTGGACGGACGTGGAATGAGCAGTTCTTC. It translates to CASSRGRTWNEQFF.